One sample yielded the 28 T cell receptor beta chains listed below, sequenced in a study of shared clonotypes between healthy human individuals. This table comes from immunoSEQ multiplex PCR, and its TCRdb copy is limited to in-frame clones, with some not included. The sample holds about 1.5 million clones, 95% to 99% seen once. Sequencing input: naive CD4+ T cells sorted from blood. Regarding subset: CD45RA+ positively selected. The receptors stem from a man younger than 45 in good health.

The CDR3 is CASSNTERTPFF. CDR3 DNA: TGCGCCAGCAGTAACACGGAGCGGACTCCGTTCTTC. The chain is built from TRBV4-1 and TRBJ2-1; D might be TRBD2 (5 bases). This CDR3 is built from 12 residues. V lost 6 bases to trimming and J lost 15 bases, with 18 bases between them. Germline V gene sequence: CDR1 MGHRA, CDR2 YSYEKL.

The chain couples TRBV7-2 to TRBJ2-7; D ambiguous. Germline assignment: CDR1 SGHTA and CDR2 FQGNSA. The CDR3 spans 14 residues. Trimming took 6 bases from V and 7 from J, leaving 19 bases between them. CDR3 nucleotide sequence: TGTGCCAGCAGTTTATTGGGGTACCGGTGGGAGCAGTACTTC. It is translated as CASSLLGYRWEQYF.

V is TRBV7-2 and J is TRBJ2-5; tentative D call: TRBD2 (5 bases). Trimming took 5 bases from V and 0 from J, leaving 10 bases between them. Looked up from germline, CDR1 is SGHTA and CDR2 is FQGNSA. There are 14 residues in the CDR3. Here the CDR3 reads CASSREPYQETQYF. CDR3 sequence (DNA): TGTGCCAGCAGCCGGGAACCCTACCAAGAGACCCAGTACTTC.

The chain joins TRBV5-1 to TRBJ2-7; the match to TRBD1 covers 8 bases. CDR1 SGHRS and CDR2 YFSETQ come from the germline V gene. There are 14 residues in the CDR3. V was clipped by 2 bases and J by 3 bases; unmatched bases: 4. CDR3: CASSFQGADYEQYF. In DNA form, the CDR3 reads TGCGCCAGCAGCTTCCAGGGGGCGGACTACGAGCAGTACTTC. Together with reference TRBV5-1 and TRBJ2-7, the CDR3 gives the full variable domain: KAGVTQTPRYLIKTRGQQVTLSCSPISGHRSVSWYQQTPGQGLQFLFEYFSETQRNKGNFPGRFSGRQFSNSRSEMNVSTLELGDSALYLCASSFQGADYEQYFGPGTRLTVT.

The chain recombines TRBV6-1 with TRBJ1-2; 7 bases are a match to TRBD1. The CDR3 sequence is 13 residues long. With 6 bases clipped from V and 3 bases from J, the junction kept 4 bases outside the gene matches. From germline, CDR1 is MNHNS and CDR2 SASEGT. CDR3 sequence reads: CASSETGYYGYTF. The DNA for the CDR3 is TGTGCCAGCAGCGAGACAGGGTACTATGGCTACACCTTC.

The chain couples TRBV5-5 to TRBJ1-2; 10 positions match TRBD1. CDR1 and CDR2 (germline): SGHKS, YYEKEE (reference sequence). The length of the CDR3 is 15 residues. V gave up 1 base and J gave up 8 bases; unmatched junction bases: 8. The CDR3 reads CASSLTRDRGTGYTF. The CDR3 nucleotides read TGTGCCAGCAGCTTGACCCGGGACAGGGGAACCGGCTACACCTTC.

The gene calls are TRBV18 and TRBJ2-1; 10 bases match TRBD2. V trimming: 1 base; J trimming: 6 bases; junction bases outside the gene matches: 6. The CDR3 runs 16 residues. CDR1 is KGHSH and CDR2 is LQKENI in the germline V gene. The chain's CDR3 is CASSPLPSGRVNEQFF. The CDR3 DNA reads TGTGCCAGCTCACCACTCCCTAGCGGGAGAGTCAATGAGCAGTTCTTC.

Note on this clone: One junction end disagrees with the germline gene, perhaps due to a read error. The rearrangement uses TRBV7-7 and TRBJ2-3; a possible D gene is TRBD2 (6 bases). The CDR3 contains 15 residues. The germline CDR1 and CDR2 sequences are SSHAT and FNYEAQ (reference sequence). CDR3 DNA: TGTGCTAGCAGCTTGGGTAGCGGTAGCACAGATACGCAGTATTTT. Translated: CASSLGSGSTDTQYF.

The genes are TRBV4-1 and TRBJ2-3; D is possibly TRBD1 or TRBD2 (6 bases each). Germline V gene sequence: CDR1 MGHRA, CDR2 YSYEKL. V was shortened by 1 base and J by 3 bases, with 11 bases between the two germline ends. The CDR3 totals 15 residues. The CDR3, as DNA: TGCGCCAGCAGCCAAGCGGGGGCGGGAACAGATACGCAGTATTTT. As protein: CASSQAGAGTDTQYF.

The chain recombines TRBV15 with TRBJ2-1, with 7 bases that match TRBD2. The germline gives CDR1 LNHNV, CDR2 YYDKDF (reference sequence). The J segment lost 9 bases and the V segment lost 0 bases, leaving 5 bases of the junction unmatched. The CDR3 loop spans 14 amino acids. CDR3 residues: CATSRDQLAIEQFF. DNA for the CDR3: TGTGCCACCAGCAGAGATCAACTAGCGATTGAGCAGTTCTTC.

The chain employs TRBV19 and TRBJ2-1, with D possibly being TRBD1 or TRBD2 (5 bases each). This CDR3 has 15 residues. Per the germline V gene, CDR1 is LNHDA and CDR2 is SQIVND (reference sequence). V was shortened by 2 bases and J by 6 bases, with 14 bases between the two germline ends. Here the CDR3 reads CASSIIGGRSNEQFF. The CDR3 DNA reads TGTGCCAGTAGTATAATTGGGGGACGCAGCAATGAGCAGTTCTTC.

The chain links TRBV19 to TRBJ2-7; 10 nucleotides agree with TRBD2. The CDR3 has 14 residues. Per germline, CDR1 LNHDA and CDR2 SQIVND (reference sequence). Trimming at V came to 6 bases and at J to 6 bases, leaving 8 bases not matched to a gene. The CDR3 here is CASRPSGRGIEQYF. CDR3 nucleotide sequence: TGTGCCAGTAGACCTAGCGGGAGAGGAATCGAGCAGTACTTC.

V usage is TRBV5-1 and J usage is TRBJ2-7; 7 bases match TRBD2. Germline V gene data show CDR1 as SGHRS and CDR2 as YFSETQ. The CDR3 is 16 residues long. V dropped 1 base and J dropped 1; count of bases not matched to a gene: 8. The CDR3 here is CASSLIGGGPSYEQYF. In DNA form, the CDR3 reads TGCGCCAGCAGCTTGATCGGGGGAGGGCCGTCCTACGAGCAGTACTTC.

V is TRBV5-1 and J is TRBJ2-1; D might be TRBD2 (6 bases). With 4 bases removed from V and 4 bases from J, the gap between germline ends came to 12 bases. Germline lookup yields CDR1 SGHRS and CDR2 YFSETQ. This CDR3 contains 14 residues. The DNA of the CDR3 is TGCGCCAGCAGCCTCGGGACTCATTACAATGAGCAGTTCTTC. Its translation: CASSLGTHYNEQFF. Combining the CDR3 with reference TRBV5-1 and TRBJ2-1 gives the whole variable domain KAGVTQTPRYLIKTRGQQVTLSCSPISGHRSVSWYQQTPGQGLQFLFEYFSETQRNKGNFPGRFSGRQFSNSRSEMNVSTLELGDSALYLCASSLGTHYNEQFFGPGTRLTVL.

The CDR3 coding sequence is TGTGCCAGCAGCTTAGGTGCCTACGGGACAGGGAACACCGGGGAGCTGTTTTTT. Amino acids: CASSLGAYGTGNTGELFF. V gene TRBV11-3 combines with J gene TRBJ2-2, with 8 bases fitting TRBD1. V lost 1 base to trimming and J lost 1 base; unmatched junction nucleotides: 8. From germline, CDR1 is SGHNT and CDR2 YENEEA. The CDR3 has 18 amino acids.

The genes are TRBV5-6 and TRBJ2-3, with D possibly TRBD2 on 6 matching bases. The CDR3 is 16 amino acids. Trimming left V 4 bases short and J 1 base short, with 16 bases between. Germline values: CDR1 SGHDT, CDR2 YYEEEE. The CDR3 loop reads CASSNRWREGTDTQYF. The CDR3 bases are TGTGCCAGCAGCAATCGGTGGAGGGAGGGCACAGATACGCAGTATTTT.

This clone was observed once. This chain uses TRBV27 with TRBJ1-4; D is uncertain. Germline V lookup: CDR1 MNHEY, CDR2 SMNVEV (reference sequence). Trimming pared 6 bases from V and 0 bases from J, leaving 11 bases between. The CDR3 runs 15 residues. The CDR3 sequence is CASRPPWATNEKLFF. The CDR3 DNA reads as TGTGCCAGCAGACCCCCGTGGGCAACTAATGAAAAACTGTTTTTT.

V and J are TRBV18 and TRBJ1-3; D unresolved. The CDR3 loop spans 18 amino acids. The V end was cut by 6 bases, the J end by 0 bases, with 21 bases between. Per germline, CDR1 KGHSH and CDR2 LQKENI. Written as DNA, the CDR3 is TGTGCCAGCTCCCACGGCCGGGAAGAGACTTCCTCTGGAAACACCATATATTTT. It is translated as CASSHGREETSSGNTIYF.

This clone appeared once. The chain employs TRBV18 and TRBJ2-2; 7 bases are a match to TRBD2. Germline trimming cut 1 base from V and 1 base from J; bases unmatched to any gene: 3. Looked up from germline, CDR1 is KGHSH and CDR2 is LQKENI. The CDR3 has 16 amino acids. The CDR3 reads CASSPRLAVNTGELFF. CDR3 bases: TGTGCCAGCTCACCACGGCTAGCGGTGAACACCGGGGAGCTGTTTTTT.

The chain is built from TRBV6-5 and TRBJ1-4; TRBD1 matches 7 bases. The V gene's germline CDR1 is MNHEY and CDR2 SVGAGI. This CDR3 contains 15 residues. Trimming removed 6 bases from V and 6 bases from J; junction bases left unmatched: 10. The CDR3 DNA reads as TGTGCCAGCAGCCTGACAGGGAAATCATATGAAAAACTGTTTTTT. Its translation is CASSLTGKSYEKLFF.

This sequence joins TRBV25-1 and TRBJ2-1; 11 bases are shared with TRBD2. The CDR3 has 17 residues. The germline V gene encodes CDR1 MGHDK and CDR2 SYGVNS. Trimming took 3 bases from V and 0 from J; bases not matched to a gene: 4. The chain's CDR3 is CASSDHSGGGSYNEQFF. The CDR3 coding sequence is TGTGCCAGCAGTGATCATAGCGGGGGGGGCTCCTACAATGAGCAGTTCTTC.

Notes on this clone: This specimen includes other DNA sequences encoding the same CDR3. This sequence joins TRBV19 and TRBJ1-5; 8 bases match TRBD1. The germline CDR1 and CDR2 sequences are LNHDA and SQIVND (reference sequence). The CDR3 is 16 amino acids. V was pared by 3 bases and J by 2 bases, with 6 bases of the junction left unmatched. CDR3 bases: TGTGCCAGTAGTATTATTCAGGGGGCAGGCAATCAGCCCCAGCATTTT. It codes for CASSIIQGAGNQPQHF.

On this clone: A read error may account for a junction end that differs from germline. The gene calls are TRBV18 and TRBJ2-2; 8 bases match TRBD2. CDR3 length: 17 amino acids. Germline V CDR1 and CDR2: KGHSH, LQKENI. CDR3 loop: CASSHEGSGTNAGELFF. The CDR3, as DNA: TGTGCCAGCTCACACGAGGGTAGCGGGACGAACGCCGGGGAGCTGTTTTTT. Complete variable domain (other parts from reference TRBV18 and TRBJ2-2): NAGVMQNPRHLVRRRGQEARLRCSPMKGHSHVYWYRQLPEEGLKFMVYLQKENIIDESGMPKERFSAEFPKEGPSILRIQQVVRGDSAAYFCASSHEGSGTNAGELFFGEGSRLTVL.

J is TRBJ2-7 and V is TRBV6-5; possibly TRBD1 or TRBD2 for D (5 bases each). The germline CDR1 and CDR2 sequences are MNHEY and SVGAGI. The germline V and J ends were trimmed by 6 bases and 1 base, with 10 bases remaining between them. The CDR3 sequence is 13 residues long. CDR3 residues: CASRNGASYEQYF. In nucleotides, the CDR3 is TGTGCCAGCAGAAACGGGGCATCCTACGAGCAGTACTTC.

The gene calls are TRBV11-1 and TRBJ2-1; D gene uncertain. V lost 2 bases to trimming and J lost 5 bases, with 1 base between them. Germline values: CDR1 SGHAT, CDR2 FQDESV (reference sequence). The CDR3 covers 11 residues. This chain's CDR3 is CASSLNNEQFF. The CDR3 DNA reads TGTGCCAGCAGCTTAAACAATGAGCAGTTCTTC.

V usage is TRBV29-1 and J usage is TRBJ1-2, with TRBD1 matching 7 bases. V was pared by 4 bases and J by 3 bases, with 5 bases of the junction left unmatched. CDR1 and CDR2 (germline): SQVTM, ANQGSEA. CDR3 length equals 13 residues. The CDR3 region is CSVARGLDYGYTF. CDR3 DNA sequence: TGCAGCGTTGCTAGGGGGCTGGACTATGGCTACACCTTC.

The rearrangement joins TRBV6-1 to TRBJ2-7; 10 bases are shared with TRBD2. The CDR3 length is 13 residues. CDR1 and CDR2 (germline): MNHNS, SASEGT. With V trimmed by 8 bases and J by 3 bases, 4 bases remained unmatched. The CDR3 nucleotides are TGTGCCAGCGGTCAGCGGGAGGGCTACGAGCAGTACTTC. Protein: CASGQREGYEQYF.

This clone has just one count. Here the CDR3 DNA reads TGTGCCAGCACCTGGTTGGGGATCAGCACAGATACGCAGTATTTT. Its protein product is CASTWLGISTDTQYF. This sequence joins TRBV6-6 and TRBJ2-3; D ambiguous. Germline CDR1 MNHNY, CDR2 SVGAGI (reference sequence). The CDR3 is 15 amino acids. V was shortened by 7 bases and J by 0 bases, with 14 bases between the two germline ends.